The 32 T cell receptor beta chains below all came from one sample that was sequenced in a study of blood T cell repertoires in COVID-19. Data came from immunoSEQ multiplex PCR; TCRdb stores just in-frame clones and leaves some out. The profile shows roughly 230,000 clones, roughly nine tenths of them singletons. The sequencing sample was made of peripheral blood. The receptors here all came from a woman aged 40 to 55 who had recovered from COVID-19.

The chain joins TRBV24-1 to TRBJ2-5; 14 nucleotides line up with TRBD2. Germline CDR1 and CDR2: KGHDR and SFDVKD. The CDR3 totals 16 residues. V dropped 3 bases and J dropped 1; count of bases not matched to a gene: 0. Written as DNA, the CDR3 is TGTGCCACCAGTGATGGACTAGCGGGGGGCCAAGAGACCCAGTACTTC. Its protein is CATSDGLAGGQETQYF.

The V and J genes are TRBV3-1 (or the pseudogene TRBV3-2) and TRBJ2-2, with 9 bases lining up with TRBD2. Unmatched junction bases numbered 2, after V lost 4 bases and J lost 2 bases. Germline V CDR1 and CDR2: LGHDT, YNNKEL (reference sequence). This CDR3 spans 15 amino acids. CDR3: CASSPSGDNTGELFF. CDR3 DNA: TGTGCCAGCAGCCCTAGCGGGGATAACACCGGGGAGCTGTTTTTT.

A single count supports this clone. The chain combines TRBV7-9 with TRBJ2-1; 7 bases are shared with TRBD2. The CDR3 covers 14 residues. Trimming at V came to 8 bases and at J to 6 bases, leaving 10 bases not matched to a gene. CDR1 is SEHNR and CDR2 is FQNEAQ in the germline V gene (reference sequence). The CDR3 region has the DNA TGTGCCAGCGGTTCGGGACTAATATCCAATGAGCAGTTCTTC. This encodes CASGSGLISNEQFF.

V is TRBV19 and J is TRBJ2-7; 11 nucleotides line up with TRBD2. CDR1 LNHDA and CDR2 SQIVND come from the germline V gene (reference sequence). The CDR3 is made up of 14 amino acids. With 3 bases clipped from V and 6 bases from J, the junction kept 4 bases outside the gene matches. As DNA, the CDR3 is TGTGCCAGTAGTATTAGCGGGAGGGGAAGCGAGCAGTACGTC. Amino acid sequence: CASSISGRGSEQYV.

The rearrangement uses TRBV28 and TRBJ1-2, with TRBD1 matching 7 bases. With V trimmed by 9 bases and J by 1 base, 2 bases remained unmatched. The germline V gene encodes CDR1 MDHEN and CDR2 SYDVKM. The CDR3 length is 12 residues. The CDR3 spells CASYRGNYGYTF. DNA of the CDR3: TGTGCCAGTTACAGGGGTAACTATGGCTACACCTTC.

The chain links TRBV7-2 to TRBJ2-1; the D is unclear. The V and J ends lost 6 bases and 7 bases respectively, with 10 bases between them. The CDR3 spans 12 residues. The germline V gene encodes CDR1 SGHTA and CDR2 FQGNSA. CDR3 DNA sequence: TGTGCCAGCAGTCAGGTCTGGAATGAGCAGTTCTTC. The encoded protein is CASSQVWNEQFF.

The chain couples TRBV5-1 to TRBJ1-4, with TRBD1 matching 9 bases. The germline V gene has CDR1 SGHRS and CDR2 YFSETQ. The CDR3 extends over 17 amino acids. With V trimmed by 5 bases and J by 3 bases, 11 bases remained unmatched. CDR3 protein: CASRKSRDRDANEKLFF. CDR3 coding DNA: TGCGCCAGCAGAAAGTCCCGGGACAGGGATGCTAATGAAAAACTGTTTTTT.

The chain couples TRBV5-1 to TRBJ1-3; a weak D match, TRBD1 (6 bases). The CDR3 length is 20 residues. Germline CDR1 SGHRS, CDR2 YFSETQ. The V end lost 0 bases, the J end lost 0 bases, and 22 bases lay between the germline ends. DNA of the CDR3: TGCGCCAGCAGCTTGGGCCCTATTGACAGGTTCTTGACCTCTGGAAACACCATATATTTT. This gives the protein CASSLGPIDRFLTSGNTIYF. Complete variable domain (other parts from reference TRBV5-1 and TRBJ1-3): KAGVTQTPRYLIKTRGQQVTLSCSPISGHRSVSWYQQTPGQGLQFLFEYFSETQRNKGNFPGRFSGRQFSNSRSEMNVSTLELGDSALYLCASSLGPIDRFLTSGNTIYFGEGSWLTVV.

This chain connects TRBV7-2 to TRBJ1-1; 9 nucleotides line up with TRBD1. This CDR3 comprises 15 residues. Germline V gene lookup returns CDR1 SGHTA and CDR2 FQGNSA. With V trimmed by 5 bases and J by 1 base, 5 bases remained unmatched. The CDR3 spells CASSPTGGKNTEAFF. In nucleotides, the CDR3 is TGTGCCAGCAGCCCGACAGGGGGAAAGAACACTGAAGCTTTCTTT.

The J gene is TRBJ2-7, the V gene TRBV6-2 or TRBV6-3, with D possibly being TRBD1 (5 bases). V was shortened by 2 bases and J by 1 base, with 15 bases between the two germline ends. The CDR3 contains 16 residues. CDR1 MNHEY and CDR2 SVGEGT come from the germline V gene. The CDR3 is CASSYRQGQVSYEQYV. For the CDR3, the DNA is TGTGCCAGCAGTTACAGGCAGGGTCAGGTATCCTACGAGCAGTACGTC.

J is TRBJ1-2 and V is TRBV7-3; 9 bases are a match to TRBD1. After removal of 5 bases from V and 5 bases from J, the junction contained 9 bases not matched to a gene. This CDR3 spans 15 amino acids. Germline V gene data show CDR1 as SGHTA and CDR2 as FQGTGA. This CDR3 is CASSPGTGGAYGYTF. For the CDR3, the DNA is TGTGCCAGCAGCCCCGGAACAGGGGGCGCGTATGGCTACACCTTC.

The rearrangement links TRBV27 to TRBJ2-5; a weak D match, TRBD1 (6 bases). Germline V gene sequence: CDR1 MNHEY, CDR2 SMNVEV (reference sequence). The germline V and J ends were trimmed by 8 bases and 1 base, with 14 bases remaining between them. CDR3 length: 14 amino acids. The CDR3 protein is CASSAGQFQETQYF. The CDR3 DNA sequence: TGTGCCAGCTCGGCCGGACAGTTCCAAGAGACCCAGTACTTC.

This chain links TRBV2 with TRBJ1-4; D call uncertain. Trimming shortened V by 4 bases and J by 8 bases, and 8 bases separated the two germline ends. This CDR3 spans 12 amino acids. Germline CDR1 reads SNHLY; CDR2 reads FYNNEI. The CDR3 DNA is TGTGCCAGCAGTGGGGTGGGCGAAAAACTGTTTTTT. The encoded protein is CASSGVGEKLFF.

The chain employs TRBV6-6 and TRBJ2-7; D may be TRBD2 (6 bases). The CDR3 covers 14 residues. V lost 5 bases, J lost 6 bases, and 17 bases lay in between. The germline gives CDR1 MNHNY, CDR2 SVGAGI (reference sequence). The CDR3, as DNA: TGTGCCAGCAGTAGCCTTGAGGGAGGTGTCGAGCAGTACGTC. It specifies CASSSLEGGVEQYV.

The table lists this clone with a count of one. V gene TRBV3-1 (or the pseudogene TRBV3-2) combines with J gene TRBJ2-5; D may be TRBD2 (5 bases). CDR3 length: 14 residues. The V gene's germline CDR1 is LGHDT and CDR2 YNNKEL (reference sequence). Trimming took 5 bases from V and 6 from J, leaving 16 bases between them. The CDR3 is CASSDQEDSKTQYF. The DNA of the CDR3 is TGTGCCAGCAGCGACCAGGAGGACTCGAAGACCCAGTACTTC.

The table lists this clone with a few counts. The CDR3 coding sequence is TGTGCCAGCAGCTCCAACAGGTTTTTAAACGAGCAGTACGTC. It translates to CASSSNRFLNEQYV. This chain links TRBV6-2 or TRBV6-3 with TRBJ2-7, with D possibly being TRBD1 (5 bases). V lost 6 bases, J lost 5 bases, and 17 bases lay in between. CDR3 length: 14 residues. From germline, CDR1 is MNHEY and CDR2 SVGEGT.

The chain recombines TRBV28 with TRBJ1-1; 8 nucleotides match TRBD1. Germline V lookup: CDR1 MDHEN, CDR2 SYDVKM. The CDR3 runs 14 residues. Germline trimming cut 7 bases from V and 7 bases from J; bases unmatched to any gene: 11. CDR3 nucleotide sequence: TGTGCCAGCATCAACCCAACAGGGGGAGGTGAAGCTTTCTTT. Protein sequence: CASINPTGGGEAFF.

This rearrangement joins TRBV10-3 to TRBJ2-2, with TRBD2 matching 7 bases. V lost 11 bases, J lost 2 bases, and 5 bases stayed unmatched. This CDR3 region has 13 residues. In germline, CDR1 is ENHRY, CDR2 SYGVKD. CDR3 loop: CAATGGNTGELFF. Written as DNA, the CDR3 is TGTGCCGCCACGGGGGGAAACACCGGGGAGCTGTTTTTT.

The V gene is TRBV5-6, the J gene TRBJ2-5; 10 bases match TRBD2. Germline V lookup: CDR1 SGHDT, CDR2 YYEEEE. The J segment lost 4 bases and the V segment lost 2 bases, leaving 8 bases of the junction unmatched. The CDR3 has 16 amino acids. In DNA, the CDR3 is TGTGCCAGCAGCTTTTCTAGCGGGAGTTACCTAGAGACCCAGTACTTC. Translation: CASSFSSGSYLETQYF.

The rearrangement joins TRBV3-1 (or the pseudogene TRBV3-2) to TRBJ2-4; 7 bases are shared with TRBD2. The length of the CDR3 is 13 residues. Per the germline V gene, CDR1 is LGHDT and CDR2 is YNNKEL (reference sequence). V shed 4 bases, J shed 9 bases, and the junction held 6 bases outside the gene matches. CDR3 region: CASSPGTGGIQYF. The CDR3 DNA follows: TGTGCCAGCAGCCCGGGAACGGGGGGCATTCAGTACTTC.

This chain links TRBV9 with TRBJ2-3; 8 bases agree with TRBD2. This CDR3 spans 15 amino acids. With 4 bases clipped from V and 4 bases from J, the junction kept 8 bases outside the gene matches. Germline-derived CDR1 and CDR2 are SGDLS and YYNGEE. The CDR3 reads CASSPRTSYPDTQYF. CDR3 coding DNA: TGTGCCAGCAGCCCGAGGACTAGCTACCCAGATACGCAGTATTTT.

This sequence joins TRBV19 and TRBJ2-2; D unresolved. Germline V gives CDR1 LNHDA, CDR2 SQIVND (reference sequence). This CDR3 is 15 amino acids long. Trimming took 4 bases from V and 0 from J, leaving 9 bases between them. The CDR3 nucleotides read TGTGCCAGTAGTAGTCGACACTCGAACACCGGGGAGCTGTTTTTT. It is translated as CASSSRHSNTGELFF.

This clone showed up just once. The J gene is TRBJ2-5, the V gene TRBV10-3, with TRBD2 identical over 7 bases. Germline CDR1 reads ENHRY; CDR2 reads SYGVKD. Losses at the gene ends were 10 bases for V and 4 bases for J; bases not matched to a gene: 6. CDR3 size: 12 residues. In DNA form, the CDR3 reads TGTGCCACCACGGCGGGGGTAGAGACCCAGTACTTC. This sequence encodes CATTAGVETQYF.

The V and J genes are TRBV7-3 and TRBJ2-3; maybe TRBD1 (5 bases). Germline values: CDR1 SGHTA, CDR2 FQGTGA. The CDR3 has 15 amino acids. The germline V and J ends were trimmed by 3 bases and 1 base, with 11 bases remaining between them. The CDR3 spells CASSLNGQGTDTQYF. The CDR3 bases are TGTGCCAGCAGCTTGAACGGACAAGGCACAGATACGCAGTATTTT. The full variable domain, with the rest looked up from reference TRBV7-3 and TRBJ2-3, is GAGVSQTPSNKVTEKGKYVELRCDPISGHTALYWYRQSLGQGPEFLIYFQGTGAADDSGLPNDRFFAVRPEGSVSTLKIQRTERGDSAVYLCASSLNGQGTDTQYFGPGTRLTVL.

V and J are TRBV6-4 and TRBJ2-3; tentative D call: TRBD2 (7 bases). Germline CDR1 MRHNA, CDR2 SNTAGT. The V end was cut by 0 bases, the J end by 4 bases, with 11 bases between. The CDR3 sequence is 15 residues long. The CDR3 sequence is CASSDSRGGADTQYF. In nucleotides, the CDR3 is TGTGCCAGCAGTGACTCGAGGGGGGGCGCAGATACGCAGTATTTT.

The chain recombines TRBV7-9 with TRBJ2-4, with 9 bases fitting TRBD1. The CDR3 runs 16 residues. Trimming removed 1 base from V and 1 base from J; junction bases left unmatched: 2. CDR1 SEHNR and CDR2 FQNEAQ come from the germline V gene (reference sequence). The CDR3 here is CASSLGGQGAKNIQYF. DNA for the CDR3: TGTGCCAGCAGCTTAGGGGGACAGGGCGCCAAAAACATTCAGTACTTC.

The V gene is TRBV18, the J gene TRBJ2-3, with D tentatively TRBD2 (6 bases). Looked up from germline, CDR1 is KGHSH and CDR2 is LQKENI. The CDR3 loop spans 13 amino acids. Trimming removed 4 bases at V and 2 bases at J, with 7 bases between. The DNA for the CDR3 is TGTGCCAGCTCACGGGACTTCACAGATACGCAGTATTTT. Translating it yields CASSRDFTDTQYF.

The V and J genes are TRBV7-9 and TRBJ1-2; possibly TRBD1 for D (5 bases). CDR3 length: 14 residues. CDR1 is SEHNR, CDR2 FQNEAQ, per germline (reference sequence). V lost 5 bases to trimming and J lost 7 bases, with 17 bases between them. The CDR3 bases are TGTGCCAGCAGCCCCAGGGCCATATTCGGTGGCTACACCTTC. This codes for CASSPRAIFGGYTF.

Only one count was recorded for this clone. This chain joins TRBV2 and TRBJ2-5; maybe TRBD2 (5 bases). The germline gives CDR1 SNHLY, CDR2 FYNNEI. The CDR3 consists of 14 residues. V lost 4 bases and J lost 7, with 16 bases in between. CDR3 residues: CASSVGQLDGTQYF. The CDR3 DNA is TGTGCCAGCAGTGTAGGTCAACTAGATGGGACCCAGTACTTC.

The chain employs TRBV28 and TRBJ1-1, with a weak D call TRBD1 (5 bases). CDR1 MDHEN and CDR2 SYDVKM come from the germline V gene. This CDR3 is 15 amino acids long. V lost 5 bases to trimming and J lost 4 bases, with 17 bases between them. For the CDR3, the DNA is TGTGCCAGCAGTCCTGGGGAGGGGTCGGTCACTGAAGCTTTCTTT. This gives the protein CASSPGEGSVTEAFF.

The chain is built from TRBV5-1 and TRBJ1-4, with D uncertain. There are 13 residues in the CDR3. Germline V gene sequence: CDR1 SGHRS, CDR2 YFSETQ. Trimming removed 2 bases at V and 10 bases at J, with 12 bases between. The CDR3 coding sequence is TGCGCCAGCAGCTTATCTAGCTTGGGAAAACTGTTTTTT. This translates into CASSLSSLGKLFF.

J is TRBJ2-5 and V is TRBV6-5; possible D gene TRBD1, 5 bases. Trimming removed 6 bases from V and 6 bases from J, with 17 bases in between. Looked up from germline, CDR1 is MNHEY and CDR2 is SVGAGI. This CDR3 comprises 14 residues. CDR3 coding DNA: TGTGCCAGCAGCCCCGCTAGGCCAGGGCAGACCCAGTACTTC. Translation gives CASSPARPGQTQYF.